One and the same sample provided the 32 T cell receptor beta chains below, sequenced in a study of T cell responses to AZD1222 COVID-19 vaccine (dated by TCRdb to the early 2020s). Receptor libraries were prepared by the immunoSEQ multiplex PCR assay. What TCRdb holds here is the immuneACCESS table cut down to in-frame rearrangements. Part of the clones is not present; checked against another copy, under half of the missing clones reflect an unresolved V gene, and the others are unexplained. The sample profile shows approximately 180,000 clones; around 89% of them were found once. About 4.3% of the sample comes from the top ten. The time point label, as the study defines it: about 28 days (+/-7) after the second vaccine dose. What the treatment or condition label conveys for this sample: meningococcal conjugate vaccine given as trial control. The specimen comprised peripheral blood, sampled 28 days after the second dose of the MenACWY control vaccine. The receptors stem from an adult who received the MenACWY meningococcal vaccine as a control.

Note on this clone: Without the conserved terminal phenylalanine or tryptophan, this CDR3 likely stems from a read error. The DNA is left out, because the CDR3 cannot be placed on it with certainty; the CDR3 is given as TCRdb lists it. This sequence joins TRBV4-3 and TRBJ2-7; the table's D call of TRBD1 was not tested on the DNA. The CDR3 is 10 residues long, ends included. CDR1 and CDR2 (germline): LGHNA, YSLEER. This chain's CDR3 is CASSQDSQII.

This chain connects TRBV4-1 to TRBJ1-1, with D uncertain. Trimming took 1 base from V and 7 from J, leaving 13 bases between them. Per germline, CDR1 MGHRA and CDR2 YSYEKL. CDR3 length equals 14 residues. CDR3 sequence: CASSQVRVPYEAFF. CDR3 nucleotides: TGCGCCAGCAGCCAAGTACGGGTACCCTATGAAGCTTTCTTT.

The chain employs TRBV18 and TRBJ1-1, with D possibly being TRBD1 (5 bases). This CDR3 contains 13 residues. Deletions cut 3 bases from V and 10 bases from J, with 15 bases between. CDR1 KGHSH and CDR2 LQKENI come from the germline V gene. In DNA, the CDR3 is TGTGCCAGCTCACCGGACCCGGGGCAGGGAGCTTTCTTT. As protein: CASSPDPGQGAFF.

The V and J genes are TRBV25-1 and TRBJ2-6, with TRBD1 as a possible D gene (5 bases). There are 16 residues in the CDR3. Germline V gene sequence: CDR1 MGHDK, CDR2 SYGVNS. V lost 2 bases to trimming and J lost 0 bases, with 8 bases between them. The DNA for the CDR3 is TGTGCCAGCAGTGAAGCAGGGCCCTCTGGGGCCAACGTCCTGACTTTC. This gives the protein CASSEAGPSGANVLTF.

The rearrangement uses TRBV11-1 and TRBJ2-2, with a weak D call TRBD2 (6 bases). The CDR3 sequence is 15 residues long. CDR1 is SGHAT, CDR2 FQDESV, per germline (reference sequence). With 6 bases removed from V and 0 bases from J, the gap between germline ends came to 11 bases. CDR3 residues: CASRAGPSNTGELFF. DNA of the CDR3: TGTGCCAGCAGGGCGGGACCTTCGAACACCGGGGAGCTGTTTTTT.

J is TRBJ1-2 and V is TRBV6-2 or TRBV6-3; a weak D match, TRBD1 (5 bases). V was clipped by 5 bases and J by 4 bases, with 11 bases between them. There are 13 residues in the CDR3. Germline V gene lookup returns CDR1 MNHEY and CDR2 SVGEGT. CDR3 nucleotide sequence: TGTGCCAGCAGTCACGGGACTTCCTATGGCTACACCTTC. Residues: CASSHGTSYGYTF.

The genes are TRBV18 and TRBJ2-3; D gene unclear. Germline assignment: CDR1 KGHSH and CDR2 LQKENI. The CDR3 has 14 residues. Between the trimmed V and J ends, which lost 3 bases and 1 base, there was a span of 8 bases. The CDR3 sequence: CASSPLEGTDTQYF. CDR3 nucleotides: TGTGCCAGCTCACCCCTAGAGGGCACAGATACGCAGTATTTT.

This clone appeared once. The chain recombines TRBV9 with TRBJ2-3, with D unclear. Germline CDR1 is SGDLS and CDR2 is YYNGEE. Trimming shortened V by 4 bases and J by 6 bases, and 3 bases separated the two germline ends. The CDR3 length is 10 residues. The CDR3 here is CASSPDTQYF. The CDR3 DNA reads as TGTGCCAGCAGCCCGGATACGCAGTATTTT.

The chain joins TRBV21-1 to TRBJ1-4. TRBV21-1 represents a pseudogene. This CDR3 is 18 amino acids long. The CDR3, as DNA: TGTGCCAGCAGCAAAGAGGTTTTGCCAGGGGGGGAACGCGAAAAACTGTTTTTT. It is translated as CASSKEVLPGGEREKLFF.

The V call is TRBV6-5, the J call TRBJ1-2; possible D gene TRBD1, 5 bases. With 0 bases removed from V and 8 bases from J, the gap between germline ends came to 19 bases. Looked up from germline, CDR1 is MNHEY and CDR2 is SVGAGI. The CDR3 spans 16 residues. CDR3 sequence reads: CASSYSIRGLRGGYTF. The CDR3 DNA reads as TGTGCCAGCAGTTACTCGATAAGGGGACTCCGCGGAGGCTACACCTTC.

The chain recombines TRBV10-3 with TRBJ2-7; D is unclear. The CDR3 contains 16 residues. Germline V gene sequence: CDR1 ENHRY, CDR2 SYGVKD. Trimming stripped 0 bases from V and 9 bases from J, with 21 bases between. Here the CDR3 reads CAISESMEIPSMGQYF. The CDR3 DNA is TGTGCCATCAGTGAGTCGATGGAGATACCCTCTATGGGGCAGTACTTC.

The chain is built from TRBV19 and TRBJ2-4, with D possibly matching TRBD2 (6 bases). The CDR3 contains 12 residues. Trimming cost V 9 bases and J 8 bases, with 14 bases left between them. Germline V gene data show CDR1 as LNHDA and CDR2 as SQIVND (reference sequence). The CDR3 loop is CASRTIGHIQYF. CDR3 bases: TGTGCCAGCCGGACTATTGGGCACATTCAGTACTTC.

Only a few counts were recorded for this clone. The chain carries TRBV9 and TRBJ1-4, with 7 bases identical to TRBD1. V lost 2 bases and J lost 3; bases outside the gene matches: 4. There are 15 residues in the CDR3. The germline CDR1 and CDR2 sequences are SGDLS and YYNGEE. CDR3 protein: CASSVLGTANEKLFF. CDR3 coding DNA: TGTGCCAGCAGCGTGTTAGGGACAGCTAATGAAAAACTGTTTTTT.

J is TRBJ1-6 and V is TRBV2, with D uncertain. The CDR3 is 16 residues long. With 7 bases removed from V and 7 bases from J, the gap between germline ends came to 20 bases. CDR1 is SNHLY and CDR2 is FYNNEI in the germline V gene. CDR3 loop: CASTKATRAENSPLHF. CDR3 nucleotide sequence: TGTGCCAGCACAAAGGCGACCCGGGCGGAGAATTCACCCCTCCACTTT.

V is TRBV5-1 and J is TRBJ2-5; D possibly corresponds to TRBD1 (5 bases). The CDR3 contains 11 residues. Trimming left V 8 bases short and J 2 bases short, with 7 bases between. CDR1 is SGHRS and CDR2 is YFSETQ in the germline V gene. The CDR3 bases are TGCGCCAGTAGACAGCAAGAGACCCAGTACTTC. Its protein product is CASRQQETQYF.

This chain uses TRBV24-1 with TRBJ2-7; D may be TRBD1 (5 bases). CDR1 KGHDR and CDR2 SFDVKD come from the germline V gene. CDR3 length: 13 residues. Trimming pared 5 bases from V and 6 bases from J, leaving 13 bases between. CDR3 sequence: CATSATRASEQYF. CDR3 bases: TGTGCCACCAGTGCTACCAGGGCGTCCGAGCAGTACTTC.

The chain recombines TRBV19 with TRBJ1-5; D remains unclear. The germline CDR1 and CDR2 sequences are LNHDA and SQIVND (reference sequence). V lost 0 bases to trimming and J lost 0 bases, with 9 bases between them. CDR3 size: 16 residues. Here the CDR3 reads CASSIDQSASNQPQHF. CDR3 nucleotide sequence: TGTGCCAGTAGTATAGATCAGTCAGCTAGCAATCAGCCCCAGCATTTT.

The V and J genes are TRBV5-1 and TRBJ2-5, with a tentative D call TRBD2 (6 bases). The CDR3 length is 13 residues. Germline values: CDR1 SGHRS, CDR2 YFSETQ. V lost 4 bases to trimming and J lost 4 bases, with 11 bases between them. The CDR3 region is CASSRDLGETQYF. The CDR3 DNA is TGCGCCAGCAGCAGGGACTTGGGAGAGACCCAGTACTTC.

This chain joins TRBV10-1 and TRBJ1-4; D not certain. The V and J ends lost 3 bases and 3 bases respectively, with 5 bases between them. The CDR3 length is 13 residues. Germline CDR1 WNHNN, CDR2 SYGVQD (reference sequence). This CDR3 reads CASSDSANEKLFF. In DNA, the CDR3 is TGCGCCAGCAGTGATAGTGCTAATGAAAAACTGTTTTTT.

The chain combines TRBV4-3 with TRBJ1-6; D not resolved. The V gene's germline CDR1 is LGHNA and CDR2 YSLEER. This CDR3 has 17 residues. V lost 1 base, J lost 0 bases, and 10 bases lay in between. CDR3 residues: CASSQVVASSYNSPLHF. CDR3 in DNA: TGCGCCAGCAGCCAAGTAGTGGCGAGCTCCTATAATTCACCCCTCCACTTT.

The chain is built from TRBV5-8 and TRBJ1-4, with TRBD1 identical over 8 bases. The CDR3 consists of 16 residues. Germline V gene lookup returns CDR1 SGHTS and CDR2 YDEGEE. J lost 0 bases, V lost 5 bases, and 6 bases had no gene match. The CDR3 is CASRTGTGATNEKLFF. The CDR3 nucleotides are TGTGCCAGCAGGACCGGGACAGGTGCAACTAATGAAAAACTGTTTTTT. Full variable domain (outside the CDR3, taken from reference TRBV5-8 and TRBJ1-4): EAGVTQSPTHLIKTRGQQATLRCSPISGHTSVYWYQQALGLGLQFLLWYDEGEERNRGNFPPRFSGRQFPNYSSELNVNALELEDSALYLCASRTGTGATNEKLFFGSGTQLSVL.

The CDR3 DNA is TGTGCCACCAGTGAGGGGGATCCCTACAATGAGCAGTTCTTC. It is translated as CATSEGDPYNEQFF. The chain is built from TRBV24-1 and TRBJ2-1; D may correspond to TRBD1 or TRBD2 (5 bases each). Deletions cut 4 bases from V and 2 bases from J, with 8 bases between. CDR3 length: 14 amino acids. Per the germline V gene, CDR1 is KGHDR and CDR2 is SFDVKD.

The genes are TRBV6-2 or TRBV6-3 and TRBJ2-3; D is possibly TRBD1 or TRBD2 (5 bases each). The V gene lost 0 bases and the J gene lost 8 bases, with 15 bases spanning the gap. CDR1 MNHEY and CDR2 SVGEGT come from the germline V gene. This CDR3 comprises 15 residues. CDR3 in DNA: TGTGCCAGCAGTTACTCGGGGACGGCTTCCGCTACGCAGTATTTT. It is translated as CASSYSGTASATQYF.

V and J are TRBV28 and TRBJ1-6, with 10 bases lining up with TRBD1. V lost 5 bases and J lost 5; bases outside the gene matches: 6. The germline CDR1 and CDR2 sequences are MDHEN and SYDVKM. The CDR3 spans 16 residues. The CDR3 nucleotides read TGTGCCAGCAGTCAATTGACAGGGGGCAATAATTCACCCCTCCACTTT. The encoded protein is CASSQLTGGNNSPLHF.

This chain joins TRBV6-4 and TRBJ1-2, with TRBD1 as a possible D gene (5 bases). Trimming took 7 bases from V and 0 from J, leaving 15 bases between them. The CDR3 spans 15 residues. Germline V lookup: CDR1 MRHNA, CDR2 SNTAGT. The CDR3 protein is CASNGTLRANYGYTF. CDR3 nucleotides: TGTGCCAGCAATGGGACTCTTAGAGCTAACTATGGCTACACCTTC.

The CDR3 spells CASRTGVGSYEQYF. CDR3 nucleotide sequence: TGTGCCAGCAGGACAGGGGTCGGATCCTACGAGCAGTACTTC. The V call is TRBV28, the J call TRBJ2-7; 8 bases map to TRBD1. J was trimmed by 1 base and V by 6 bases; bases with no gene match: 5. Germline V CDR1 and CDR2: MDHEN, SYDVKM. This CDR3 spans 14 amino acids. Combining the CDR3 with reference TRBV28 and TRBJ2-7 gives the whole variable domain DVKVTQSSRYLVKRTGEKVFLECVQDMDHENMFWYRQDPGLGLRLIYFSYDVKMKEKGDIPEGYSVSREKKERFSLILESASTNQTSMYLCASRTGVGSYEQYFGPGTRLTVT.

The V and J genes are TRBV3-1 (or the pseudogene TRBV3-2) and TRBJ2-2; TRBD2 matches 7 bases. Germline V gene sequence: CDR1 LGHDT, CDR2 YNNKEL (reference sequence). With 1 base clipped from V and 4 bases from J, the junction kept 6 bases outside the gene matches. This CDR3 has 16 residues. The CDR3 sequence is CASSQVTGGVTGELFF. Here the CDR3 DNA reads TGTGCCAGCAGCCAAGTCACGGGGGGTGTCACCGGGGAGCTGTTTTTT.

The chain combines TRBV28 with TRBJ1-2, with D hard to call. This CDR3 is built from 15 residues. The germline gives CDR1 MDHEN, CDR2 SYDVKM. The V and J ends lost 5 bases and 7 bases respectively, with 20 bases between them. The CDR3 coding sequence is TGTGCCAGCAGTCCCCCCCCGGTGGGCGTTACTGGCTACACCTTC. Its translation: CASSPPPVGVTGYTF.

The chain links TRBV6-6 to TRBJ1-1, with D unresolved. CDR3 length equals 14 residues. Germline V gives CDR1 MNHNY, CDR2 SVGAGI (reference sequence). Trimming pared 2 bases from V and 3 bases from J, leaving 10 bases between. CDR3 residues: CASSYKQTDTEAFF. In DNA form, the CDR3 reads TGTGCCAGCAGTTACAAGCAGACGGACACTGAAGCTTTCTTT.

DNA for the CDR3: TGTGCCAGCAGCGTAGCAGGGTCTGGAAACACCATATATTTT. It specifies CASSVAGSGNTIYF. This rearrangement joins TRBV9 to TRBJ1-3, with D maybe TRBD1 (5 bases). The CDR3 is 14 residues long. Trimming shortened V by 0 bases and J by 1 base, and 5 bases separated the two germline ends. Germline V gives CDR1 SGDLS, CDR2 YYNGEE.

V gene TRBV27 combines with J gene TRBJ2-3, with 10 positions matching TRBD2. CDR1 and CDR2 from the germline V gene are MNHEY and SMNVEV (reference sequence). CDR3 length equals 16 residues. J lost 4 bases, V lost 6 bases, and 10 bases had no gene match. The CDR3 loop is CASRASGSWGADTQYF. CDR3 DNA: TGTGCCAGCAGAGCTAGCGGGAGCTGGGGGGCAGATACGCAGTATTTT.

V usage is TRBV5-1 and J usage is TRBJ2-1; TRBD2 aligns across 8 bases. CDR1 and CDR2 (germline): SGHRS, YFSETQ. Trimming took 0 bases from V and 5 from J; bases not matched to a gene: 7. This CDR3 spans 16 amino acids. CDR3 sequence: CASSLGVSGIHNEQFF. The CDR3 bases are TGCGCCAGCAGCTTGGGGGTTAGCGGGATCCACAATGAGCAGTTCTTC.